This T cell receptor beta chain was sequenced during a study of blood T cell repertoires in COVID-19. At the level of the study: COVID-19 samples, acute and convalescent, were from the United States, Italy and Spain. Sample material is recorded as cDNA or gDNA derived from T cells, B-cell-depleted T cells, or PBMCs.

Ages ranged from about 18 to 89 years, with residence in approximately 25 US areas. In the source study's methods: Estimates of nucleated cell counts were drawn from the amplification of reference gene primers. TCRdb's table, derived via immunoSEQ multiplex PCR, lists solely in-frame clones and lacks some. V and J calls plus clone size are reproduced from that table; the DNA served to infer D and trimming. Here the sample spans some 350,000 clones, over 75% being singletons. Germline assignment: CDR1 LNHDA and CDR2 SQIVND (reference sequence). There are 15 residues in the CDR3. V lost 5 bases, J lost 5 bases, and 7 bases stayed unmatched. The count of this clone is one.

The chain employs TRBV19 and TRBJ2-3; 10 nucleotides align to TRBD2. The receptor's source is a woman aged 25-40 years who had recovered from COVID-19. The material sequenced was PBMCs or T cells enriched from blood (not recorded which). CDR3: CASSRKRGGIDTQYF. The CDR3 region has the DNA TGTGCCAGTAGTCGGAAGCGGGGGGGCATAGATACGCAGTATTTT.